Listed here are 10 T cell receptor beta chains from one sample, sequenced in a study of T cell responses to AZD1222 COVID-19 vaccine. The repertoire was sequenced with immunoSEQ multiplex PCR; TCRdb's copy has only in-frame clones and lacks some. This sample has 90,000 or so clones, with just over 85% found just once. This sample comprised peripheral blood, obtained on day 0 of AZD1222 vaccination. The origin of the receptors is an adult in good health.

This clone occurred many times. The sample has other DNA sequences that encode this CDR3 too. The CDR3 loop reads CASSSTGVNTEAFF. The CDR3, as DNA: TGCGCCAGCAGCTCGACAGGGGTGAACACTGAAGCTTTCTTT. This chain links TRBV5-1 with TRBJ1-1; 8 bases map to TRBD1. There are 14 residues in the CDR3. Germline-derived CDR1 and CDR2 are SGHRS and YFSETQ. Germline trimming cut 3 bases from V and 0 bases from J; bases unmatched to any gene: 1.

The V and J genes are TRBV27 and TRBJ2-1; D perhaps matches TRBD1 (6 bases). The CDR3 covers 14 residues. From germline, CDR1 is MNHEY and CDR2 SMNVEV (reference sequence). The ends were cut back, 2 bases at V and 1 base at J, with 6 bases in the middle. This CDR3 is CASSLQGSYNEQFF. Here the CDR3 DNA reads TGTGCCAGCAGTTTACAGGGGTCCTACAATGAGCAGTTCTTC.

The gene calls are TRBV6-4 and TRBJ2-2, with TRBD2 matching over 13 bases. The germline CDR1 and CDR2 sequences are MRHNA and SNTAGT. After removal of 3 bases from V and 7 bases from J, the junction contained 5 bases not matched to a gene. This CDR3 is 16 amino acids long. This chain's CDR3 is CASSELAGGLDGELFF. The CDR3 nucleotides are TGTGCCAGCAGTGAACTAGCGGGAGGGCTCGACGGGGAGCTGTTTTTT.

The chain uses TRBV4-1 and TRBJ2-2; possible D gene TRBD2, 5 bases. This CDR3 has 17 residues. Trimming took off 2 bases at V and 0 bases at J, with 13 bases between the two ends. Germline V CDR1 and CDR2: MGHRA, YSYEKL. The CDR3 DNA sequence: TGCGCCAGCAGCCAACGTATTATCGGGGCGAACACCGGGGAGCTGTTTTTT. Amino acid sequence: CASSQRIIGANTGELFF.

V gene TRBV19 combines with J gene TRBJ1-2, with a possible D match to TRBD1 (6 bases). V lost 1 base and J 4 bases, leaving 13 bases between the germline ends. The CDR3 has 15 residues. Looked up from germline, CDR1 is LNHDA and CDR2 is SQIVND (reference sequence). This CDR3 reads CASSIVAGGGYGYTF. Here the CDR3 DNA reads TGTGCCAGTAGTATAGTGGCAGGAGGGGGCTATGGCTACACCTTC.

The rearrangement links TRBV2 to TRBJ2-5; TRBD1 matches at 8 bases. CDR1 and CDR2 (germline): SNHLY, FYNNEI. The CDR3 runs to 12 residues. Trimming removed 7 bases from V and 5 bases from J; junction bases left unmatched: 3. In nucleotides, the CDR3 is TGTGCCAGCATAGGACAGGGTGAGACCCAGTACTTC. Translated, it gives CASIGQGETQYF.

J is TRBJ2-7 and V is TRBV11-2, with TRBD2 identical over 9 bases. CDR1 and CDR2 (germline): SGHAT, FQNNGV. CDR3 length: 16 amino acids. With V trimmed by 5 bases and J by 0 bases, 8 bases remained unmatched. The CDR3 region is CASSPNSGSGSYEQYF. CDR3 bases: TGTGCCAGCAGCCCCAATAGCGGGAGTGGCTCCTACGAGCAGTACTTC.

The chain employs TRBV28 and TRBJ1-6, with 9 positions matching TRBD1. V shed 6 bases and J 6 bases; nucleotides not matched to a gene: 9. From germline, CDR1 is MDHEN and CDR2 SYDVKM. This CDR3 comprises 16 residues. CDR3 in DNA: TGTGCCAGCAGCGAAGGACAGGGGAGGAGTAATTCACCCCTCCACTTT. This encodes CASSEGQGRSNSPLHF.

The CDR3, as DNA: TGTGCCAGCAGCCCCCCGGTACATGGCTACACCTTC. As protein: CASSPPVHGYTF. This chain uses TRBV6-2 or TRBV6-3 with TRBJ1-2; D is uncertain. Trimming shortened V by 6 bases and J by 6 bases, and 11 bases separated the two germline ends. Germline CDR1 MNHEY, CDR2 SVGEGT. This CDR3 has 12 residues.

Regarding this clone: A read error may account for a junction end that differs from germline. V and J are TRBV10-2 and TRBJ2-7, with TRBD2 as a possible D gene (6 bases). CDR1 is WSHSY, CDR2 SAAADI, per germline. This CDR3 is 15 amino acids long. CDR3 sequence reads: CASTTRDSRNNTSNF. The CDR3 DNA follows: TGCGCCAGCACCACCCGGGACTCGCGTAACAATACCTCGAACTTC.